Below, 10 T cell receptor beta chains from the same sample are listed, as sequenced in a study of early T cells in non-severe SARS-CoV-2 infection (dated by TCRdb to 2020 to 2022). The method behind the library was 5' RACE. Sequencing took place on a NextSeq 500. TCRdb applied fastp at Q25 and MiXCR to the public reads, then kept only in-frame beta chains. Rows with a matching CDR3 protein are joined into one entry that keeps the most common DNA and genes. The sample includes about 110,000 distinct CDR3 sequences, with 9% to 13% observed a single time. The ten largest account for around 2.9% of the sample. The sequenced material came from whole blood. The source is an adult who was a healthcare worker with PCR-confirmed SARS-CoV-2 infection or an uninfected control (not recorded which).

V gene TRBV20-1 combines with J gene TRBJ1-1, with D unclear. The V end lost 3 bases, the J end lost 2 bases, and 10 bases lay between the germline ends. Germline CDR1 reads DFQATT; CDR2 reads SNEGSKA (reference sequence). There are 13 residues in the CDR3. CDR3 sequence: CSASPLDNTEAFF. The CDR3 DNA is TGCAGTGCTAGCCCCCTCGATAACACTGAAGCTTTCTTT.

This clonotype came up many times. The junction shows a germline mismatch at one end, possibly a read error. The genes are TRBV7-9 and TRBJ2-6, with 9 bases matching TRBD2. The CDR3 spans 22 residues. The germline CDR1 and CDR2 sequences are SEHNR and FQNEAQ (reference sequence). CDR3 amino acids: CASSLVFLLSGGLGSEANVLTF. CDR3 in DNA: TGTGCCAGCAGCTTAGTTTTTCTGCTTAGCGGGGGACTTGGGTCTGAGGCCAACGTCCTGACTTTC.

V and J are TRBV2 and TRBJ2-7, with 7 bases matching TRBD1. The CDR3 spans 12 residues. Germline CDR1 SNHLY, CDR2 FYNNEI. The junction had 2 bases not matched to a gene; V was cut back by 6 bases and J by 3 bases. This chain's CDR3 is CASRGDSYEQYF. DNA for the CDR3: TGTGCCAGCAGGGGGGACAGCTACGAGCAGTACTTC.

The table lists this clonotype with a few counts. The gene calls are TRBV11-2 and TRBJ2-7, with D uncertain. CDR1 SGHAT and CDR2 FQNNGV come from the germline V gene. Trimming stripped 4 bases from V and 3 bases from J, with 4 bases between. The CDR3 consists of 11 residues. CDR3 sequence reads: CASSWGYEQYF. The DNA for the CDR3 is TGTGCCAGCAGCTGGGGCTACGAGCAGTACTTC.

The CDR3 sequence is CASSWTYDQPQHF. CDR3 coding DNA: TGTGCCAGCAGTTGGACTTACGATCAGCCCCAGCATTTT. J is TRBJ1-5 and V is TRBV12-3 or TRBV12-4; D not certain. Trimming shortened V by 4 bases and J by 5 bases, and 9 bases separated the two germline ends. The CDR3 runs to 13 residues.

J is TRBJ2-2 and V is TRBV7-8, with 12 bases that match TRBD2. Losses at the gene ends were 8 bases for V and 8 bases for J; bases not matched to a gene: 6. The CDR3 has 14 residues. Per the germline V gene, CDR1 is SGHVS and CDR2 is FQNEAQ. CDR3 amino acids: CASPSGGASGELFF. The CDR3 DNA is TGTGCCAGCCCTAGCGGGGGGGCCTCTGGGGAGCTGTTTTTT.

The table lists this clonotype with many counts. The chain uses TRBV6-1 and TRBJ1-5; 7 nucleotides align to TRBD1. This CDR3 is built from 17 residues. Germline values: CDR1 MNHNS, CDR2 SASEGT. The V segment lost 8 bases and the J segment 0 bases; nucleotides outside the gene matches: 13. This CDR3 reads CASERVGQSYSNQPQHF. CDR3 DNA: TGTGCCAGCGAAAGGGTGGGACAGTCCTATAGCAATCAGCCCCAGCATTTT.

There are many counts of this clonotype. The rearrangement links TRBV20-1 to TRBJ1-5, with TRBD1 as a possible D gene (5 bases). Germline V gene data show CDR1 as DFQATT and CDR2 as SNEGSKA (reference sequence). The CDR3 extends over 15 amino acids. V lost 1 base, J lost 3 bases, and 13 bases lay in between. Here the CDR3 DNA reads TGCAGTGCTAGAGTCCCCCGGGGCAACAATCAGCCCCAGCATTTT. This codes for CSARVPRGNNQPQHF.

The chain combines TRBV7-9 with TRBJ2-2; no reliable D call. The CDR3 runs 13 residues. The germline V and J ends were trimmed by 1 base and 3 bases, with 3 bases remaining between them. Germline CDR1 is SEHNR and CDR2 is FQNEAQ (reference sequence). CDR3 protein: CASSLGDTGELFF. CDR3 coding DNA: TGTGCCAGCAGCTTAGGGGACACCGGGGAGCTGTTTTTT. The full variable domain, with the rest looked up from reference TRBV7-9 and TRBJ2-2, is DTGVSQNPRHKITKRGQNVTFRCDPISEHNRLYWYRQTLGQGPEFLTYFQNEAQLEKSRLLSDRFSAERPKGSFSTLEIQRTEQGDSAMYLCASSLGDTGELFFGEGSRLTVL.

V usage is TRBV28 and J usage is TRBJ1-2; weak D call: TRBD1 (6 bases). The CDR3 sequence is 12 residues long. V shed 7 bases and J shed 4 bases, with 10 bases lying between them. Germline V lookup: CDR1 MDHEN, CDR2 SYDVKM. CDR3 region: CASTQDSYGYTF. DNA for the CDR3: TGTGCCAGCACCCAGGACAGCTATGGCTACACCTTC.